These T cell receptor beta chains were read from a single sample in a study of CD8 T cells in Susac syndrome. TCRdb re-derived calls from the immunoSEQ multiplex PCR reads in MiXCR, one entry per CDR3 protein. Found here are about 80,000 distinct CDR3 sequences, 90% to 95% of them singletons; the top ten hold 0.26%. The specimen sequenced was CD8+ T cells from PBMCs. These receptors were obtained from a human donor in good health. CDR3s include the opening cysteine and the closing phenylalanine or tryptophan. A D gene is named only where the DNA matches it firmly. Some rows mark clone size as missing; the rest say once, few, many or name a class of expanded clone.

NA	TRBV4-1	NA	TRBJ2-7	TGCGCCAGCAGCCATCTCCGGGGCCACGAGCAGTACTTC	CASSHLRGHEQYF
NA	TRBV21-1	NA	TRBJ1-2	TGTGCCAGCAAATGGGGGGCTAACTATGGCTACACCTTC	CASKWGANYGYTF
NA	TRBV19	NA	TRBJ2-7	TGTGCCAGTAGTATCCCCGGTCCAGATGACCACTACGAGCAGTACTTC	CASSIPGPDDHYEQYF
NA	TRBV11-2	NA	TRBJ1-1	TGTGCCAGCAGCTTATTCGGTAGTGGGGCTGAAGCTTTCTTT	CASSLFGSGAEAFF
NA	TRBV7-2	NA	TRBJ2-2	TGTGCCAGCAGCTTAACTACGACAGCCACCGGGGAGCTGTTTTTT	CASSLTTTATGELFF
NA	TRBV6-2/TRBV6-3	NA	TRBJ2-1	TGTGCCAGCTTAGGGGGACCGAGCTCCTACAATGAGCAGTTCTTC	CASLGGPSSYNEQFF
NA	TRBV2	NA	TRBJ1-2	TGTGCCAGCGACGGGAACTATGGCTACACCTTC	CASDGNYGYTF
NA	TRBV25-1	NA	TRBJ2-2	TGTGCCAGCAGTGAATATGAAATGGCCGGGGAGCTGTTTTTT	CASSEYEMAGELFF
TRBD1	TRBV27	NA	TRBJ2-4	TGTGCCAGCAGCCCCCTACCGGGACAGCTTACTGTAGCCAAAAACATTCAGTACTTC	CASSPLPGQLTVAKNIQYF
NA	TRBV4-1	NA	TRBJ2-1	TGCGCCAGCAGCCAAGAGGCAGGTGGACACAATGAGCAGTTCTTC	CASSQEAGGHNEQFF
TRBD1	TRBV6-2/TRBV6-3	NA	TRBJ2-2	TGTGCCAGCAGTTACTGGACAGGGGACACCGGGGAGCTGTTTTTT	CASSYWTGDTGELFF
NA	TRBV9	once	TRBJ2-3	TGTGCCAGCAGCCCCCGTAGCGGAAAACCATCAGATACGCAGTATTTT	CASSPRSGKPSDTQYF
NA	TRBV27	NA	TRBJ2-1	TGTGCCAGCAGACTCGGGGGCAATGAGCAGTTCTTC	CASRLGGNEQFF
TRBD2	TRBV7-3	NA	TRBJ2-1	TGTGCCAGCAGCCTGCTAGCGGGAGCCCTAGGTGAGCAGTTCTTC	CASSLLAGALGEQFF
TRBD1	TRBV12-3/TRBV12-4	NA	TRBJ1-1	TGTGCCAGCAGGGACAGGGGGAGCACTGAAGCTTTCTTT	CASRDRGSTEAFF
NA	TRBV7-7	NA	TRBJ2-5	TGTGCTAGCAGCTTGGCAGTAGGGGGAGAGACCCAGTACTTC	CASSLAVGGETQYF
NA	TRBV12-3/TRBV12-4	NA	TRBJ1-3	TGTGCCAGCAGTCTCGGAAACACCATATATTTT	CASSLGNTIYF
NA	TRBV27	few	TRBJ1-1	TGTGCCAGCAGTCCCGGACAGAACACTGAAGCTTTCTTT	CASSPGQNTEAFF
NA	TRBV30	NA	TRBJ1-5	TGTGCCTGGAGTGCCGGGGGAAATCAGCCCCAGCATTTT	CAWSAGGNQPQHF
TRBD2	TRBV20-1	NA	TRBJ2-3	TGCAGTGCTAGAGGGGGGACTAGCGGATACACAGATACGCAGTATTTT	CSARGGTSGYTDTQYF
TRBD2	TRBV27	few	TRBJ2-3	TGTGCCAGCAGTTCGCCTAGCGGAGCTTTAGGCACAGATACGCAGTATTTT	CASSSPSGALGTDTQYF
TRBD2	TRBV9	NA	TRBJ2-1	TGTGCCAGCAGCGCTACGACTAGCGGGGGACGTGAGCAGTTCTTC	CASSATTSGGREQFF
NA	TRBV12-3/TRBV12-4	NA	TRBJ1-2	TGTGCCAGCAGCTCCCTGGGACATCTACCCTCCTATGGCTACACCTTC	CASSSLGHLPSYGYTF
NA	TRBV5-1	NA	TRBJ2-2	TGCGCCAGCAGCTTGGTGTGGGGGCCGAACACCGGGGAGCTGTTTTTT	CASSLVWGPNTGELFF
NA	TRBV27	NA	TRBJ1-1	TGTGCCAGCAGTTGGTTTGGGGGGGAGCTGAACACTGAAGCTTTCTTT	CASSWFGGELNTEAFF
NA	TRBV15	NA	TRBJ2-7	TGTGCCACCAGCGGTCCTGGGGGCCTGTACTACGAGCAGTACTTC	CATSGPGGLYYEQYF
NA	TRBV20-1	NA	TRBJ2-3	TGCAGTGCTAGAGACCCCAAGAGGGACACAGATACGCAGTATTTT	CSARDPKRDTDTQYF
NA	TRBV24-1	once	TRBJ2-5	TGTGCCACCAGTGACATCAGGGGAGGAGAGACCCAGTACTTC	CATSDIRGGETQYF
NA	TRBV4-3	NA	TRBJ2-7	TGCGCCAGCAGCCGGGGGACAAACTCCTACGAGCAGTACTTC	CASSRGTNSYEQYF
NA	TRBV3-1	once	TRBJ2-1	TGTGCCAGCAGCCAAGATTCGGTGGGCTACAATGAGCAGTTCTTC	CASSQDSVGYNEQFF
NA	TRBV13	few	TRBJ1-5	TGTGCCAGCTCAGGAAGCGGCAATCAGCCCCAGCATTTT	CASSGSGNQPQHF
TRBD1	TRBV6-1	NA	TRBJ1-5	TGTGCCAGCAGTGAAGAGACCGGGACAGGGTATCAGCCCCAGCATTTT	CASSEETGTGYQPQHF
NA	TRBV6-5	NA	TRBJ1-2	TGTGCCAGCAGCATGTTGGACAGCTACTATGGCTACACCTTC	CASSMLDSYYGYTF
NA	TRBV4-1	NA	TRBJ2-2	TGCGCCAGCAGCCAGGCCTGGATCCTTGCGATGAACACCGGGGAGCTGTTTTTT	CASSQAWILAMNTGELFF
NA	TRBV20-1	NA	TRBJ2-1	TGCAGTGCTCTGGGAAGTCACAAACCTGGATTCTACAATGAGCAGTTCTTC	CSALGSHKPGFYNEQFF
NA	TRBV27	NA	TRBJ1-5	TGTGCCAGCAGTTTCAGTGGGAACAATCAGCCCCAGCATTTT	CASSFSGNNQPQHF
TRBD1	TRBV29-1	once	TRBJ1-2	TGCAGCGTCTGGACAGGGACAACTATCGGCTACACCTTC	CSVWTGTTIGYTF
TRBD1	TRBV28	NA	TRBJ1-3	TGTGCCAGCAGTCCCCGGACAGGGGTATGGGACACCATATATTTT	CASSPRTGVWDTIYF
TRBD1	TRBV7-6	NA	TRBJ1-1	TGTGCCAGCAGCAGCCAGACAGGGGGCTCGTACACTGAAGCTTTCTTT	CASSSQTGGSYTEAFF
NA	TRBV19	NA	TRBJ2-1	TGTGCCAGTATGGGCTTACCTTCCAACAATGAGCAGTTCTTC	CASMGLPSNNEQFF
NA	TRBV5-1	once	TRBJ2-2	TGCGCCAGCAGCTGGTACACGAACACCGGGGAGCTGTTTTTT	CASSWYTNTGELFF
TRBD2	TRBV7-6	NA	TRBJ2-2	TGTGCCAGCAGCTCCCCAAGCGGGGGGAACACCGGGGAGCTGTTTTTT	CASSSPSGGNTGELFF
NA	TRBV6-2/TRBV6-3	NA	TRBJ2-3	TGTGCCAGCAGTTACCCGGGACTCCGCACAGATACGCAGTATTTT	CASSYPGLRTDTQYF
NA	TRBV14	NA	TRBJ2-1	TGTGCCAGCAGGCCCTACAGCTACAATGAGCAGTTCTTC	CASRPYSYNEQFF
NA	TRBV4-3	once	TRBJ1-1	TGCGCCAGCAGCCAAGATCTGGGGGGAGACACTGAAGCTTTCTTT	CASSQDLGGDTEAFF
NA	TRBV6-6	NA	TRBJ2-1	TGTGCCAGCAGTTATCATGAGCAGTTCTTC	CASSYHEQFF
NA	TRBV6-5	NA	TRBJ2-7	TGTGCCAGCAGTTCCGGGGGGCCAGGGTACGAGCAGTACTTC	CASSSGGPGYEQYF
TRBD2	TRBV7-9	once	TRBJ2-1	TGTGCCAGCAGCTTAGGGCGGGGGGGCCATGAGCAGTTCTTC	CASSLGRGGHEQFF
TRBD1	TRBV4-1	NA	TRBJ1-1	TGCGCCAGCAGCCAAGACAGGGGGGCGCCTACTGAAGCTTTCTTT	CASSQDRGAPTEAFF
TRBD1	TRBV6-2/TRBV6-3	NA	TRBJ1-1	TGTGCCAGCAGCAGGACAGGCGGCACTGAAGCTTTCTTT	CASSRTGGTEAFF
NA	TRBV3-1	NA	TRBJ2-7	TGTGCCAGCAGCCAAGGGACAGTGGCCTACGAGCAGTACTTC	CASSQGTVAYEQYF
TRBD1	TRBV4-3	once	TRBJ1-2	TGCGCCAGCAGCCAAGATCCCGGACAGGGGGCGACGTCCTATGGCTACACCTTC	CASSQDPGQGATSYGYTF